This passage covers 17 T cell receptor beta chains from one sample sequenced in a study of T cell changes during pregnancy in multiple sclerosis. Profiled with immunoSEQ multiplex PCR; TCRdb holds only in-frame clones, not every one. The data show more than 40,000 clones, almost 95% seen once. Source: CD8+ T cells from peripheral blood mononuclear cells, taken in the first trimester of pregnancy. The receptors were sampled from a female donor with multiple sclerosis, enrolled in a pregnancy study.

The rearrangement uses TRBV5-5 and TRBJ2-1; 8 nucleotides line up with TRBD2. This CDR3 region has 15 residues. Germline values: CDR1 SGHKS, CDR2 YYEKEE (reference sequence). Trimming at V came to 4 bases and at J to 2 bases, leaving 5 bases not matched to a gene. DNA for the CDR3: TGTGCCAGCAGCCCCCTACTAGCGGCCTACAATGAGCAGTTCTTC. Translating gives CASSPLLAAYNEQFF.

The rearrangement uses TRBV4-1 and TRBJ2-7; D possibly corresponds to TRBD2 (6 bases). Trimming removed 2 bases at V and 3 bases at J, with 14 bases between. Germline CDR1 reads MGHRA; CDR2 reads YSYEKL. The CDR3 runs to 15 residues. The DNA for the CDR3 is TGCGCCAGCAGCCAAAGCCGGGGGACCTTCTACGAGCAGTACTTC. Its protein is CASSQSRGTFYEQYF.

The genes are TRBV6-6 and TRBJ1-5; D gene uncertain. Germline CDR1 reads MNHNY; CDR2 reads SVGAGI (reference sequence). This CDR3 spans 12 amino acids. V shed 5 bases and J shed 6 bases, with 8 bases lying between them. For the CDR3, the DNA is TGTGCCAGCAGTCCTCTGAGTCAGCCCCAGCATTTT. This gives the protein CASSPLSQPQHF.

The J gene is TRBJ2-7, the V gene TRBV2; D is perhaps TRBD2 (6 bases). This CDR3 has 15 amino acids. CDR1 and CDR2 from the germline V gene are SNHLY and FYNNEI. V was pared by 3 bases and J by 3 bases, with 15 bases between. The CDR3 bases are TGTGCCAGCAGTGAGGGACTTACAAGATACTACGAGCAGTACTTC. This gives the protein CASSEGLTRYYEQYF. The variable domain in full, completed from reference TRBV2 and TRBJ2-7, reads EPEVTQTPSHQVTQMGQEVILRCVPISNHLYFYWYRQILGQKVEFLVSFYNNEISEKSEIFDDQFSVERPDGSNFTLKIRSTKLEDSAMYFCASSEGLTRYYEQYFGPGTRLTVT.

The chain is built from TRBV7-9 and TRBJ2-1; D ambiguous. Germline loops: CDR1 SEHNR, CDR2 FQNEAQ (reference sequence). Deletions cut 8 bases from V and 0 bases from J, with 8 bases between. This CDR3 comprises 13 residues. CDR3 DNA: TGTGCCAGCGGCCGGAGCTCCTACAATGAGCAGTTCTTC. Protein product: CASGRSSYNEQFF.

The rearrangement links TRBV2 to TRBJ2-7, with 9 bases lining up with TRBD1. CDR3 size: 12 residues. Germline V gene data show CDR1 as SNHLY and CDR2 as FYNNEI. The V and J ends lost 5 bases and 12 bases, in that order; junction bases with no gene match: 8. CDR3 amino acids: CASSSAGTGWYF. The CDR3 bases are TGTGCCAGCAGTTCGGCAGGGACAGGGTGGTACTTC.

CDR3 sequence reads: CASRQALGSYNEQFF. The CDR3 nucleotides are TGTGCCAGCAGACAAGCGCTGGGCTCCTACAATGAGCAGTTCTTC. The rearrangement joins TRBV27 to TRBJ2-1; D unresolved. Germline-derived CDR1 and CDR2 are MNHEY and SMNVEV (reference sequence). This CDR3 is 15 amino acids long. Deletions cut 6 bases from V and 0 bases from J, with 12 bases between.

V and J are TRBV9 and TRBJ2-1; 8 nucleotides agree with TRBD2. After removal of 4 bases from V and 10 bases from J, the junction contained 7 bases not matched to a gene. The CDR3 is 13 amino acids. Germline lookup yields CDR1 SGDLS and CDR2 YYNGEE. This chain's CDR3 is CASSSRGAGEQFF. As DNA, the CDR3 is TGTGCCAGCAGCTCGCGGGGGGCAGGGGAGCAGTTCTTC.

V usage is TRBV27 and J usage is TRBJ1-1, with TRBD1 identical over 9 bases. Germline assignment: CDR1 MNHEY and CDR2 SMNVEV (reference sequence). Trimming removed 6 bases from V and 10 bases from J; junction bases left unmatched: 15. This CDR3 comprises 15 residues. The CDR3 DNA reads as TGTGCCAGCAGACTAACAGGGGGCAATTTCAATGTAGCTTTCTTT. As protein: CASRLTGGNFNVAFF.

The rearrangement links TRBV11-2 to TRBJ2-1; 11 nucleotides line up with TRBD1. With V trimmed by 5 bases and J by 5 bases, 2 bases remained unmatched. This CDR3 comprises 14 residues. The germline gives CDR1 SGHAT, CDR2 FQNNGV. The CDR3 here is CASSLGQGDNEQFF. The CDR3 coding sequence is TGTGCCAGCAGCCTGGGACAGGGGGACAATGAGCAGTTCTTC.

This chain uses TRBV2 with TRBJ2-7; TRBD1 matches 8 bases. Germline assignment: CDR1 SNHLY and CDR2 FYNNEI. The CDR3 consists of 16 residues. The trim removed 8 bases at V and 4 bases at J, leaving 16 bases unmatched. The CDR3 region is CASERSMEDREYEQYF. The CDR3 coding sequence is TGTGCCAGCGAAAGATCGATGGAGGACAGGGAGTACGAGCAGTACTTC.

The V gene is TRBV28, the J gene TRBJ2-7, with D possibly being TRBD2 (6 bases). Trimming removed 4 bases at V and 7 bases at J, with 8 bases between. This CDR3 region has 11 residues. From germline, CDR1 is MDHEN and CDR2 SYDVKM. For the CDR3, the DNA is TGTGCCAGCAGTTCGGGGGAAGAGCAGTACTTC. Protein sequence: CASSSGEEQYF. The complete variable domain, with remaining parts taken from reference TRBV28 and TRBJ2-7, reads DVKVTQSSRYLVKRTGEKVFLECVQDMDHENMFWYRQDPGLGLRLIYFSYDVKMKEKGDIPEGYSVSREKKERFSLILESASTNQTSMYLCASSSGEEQYFGPGTRLTVT.

This rearrangement joins TRBV4-1 to TRBJ2-7; 13 positions agree with TRBD2. Germline V lookup: CDR1 MGHRA, CDR2 YSYEKL. The CDR3 extends over 15 amino acids. The junction had 6 bases not matched to a gene; V was cut back by 4 bases and J by 6 bases. CDR3 loop: CASSPWTSGSGEQYF. The CDR3 nucleotides read TGCGCCAGCAGCCCCTGGACTAGCGGGAGCGGCGAGCAGTACTTC.

This clone appeared once. The chain employs TRBV30 and TRBJ2-7, with 9 nucleotides matching TRBD1. CDR3 length: 13 amino acids. The junction had 6 bases not matched to a gene; V was cut back by 4 bases and J by 5 bases. Germline values: CDR1 GTSNPN, CDR2 SVGIG (reference sequence). CDR3 in DNA: TGTGCCTGGACCGGGACAGGGTACGACGAGCAGTACTTC. The encoded protein is CAWTGTGYDEQYF. Using reference TRBV30 and TRBJ2-7 for the parts outside the CDR3, the full variable domain is SQTIHQWPATLVQPVGSPLSLECTVEGTSNPNLYWYRQAAGRGLQLLFYSVGIGQISSEVPQNLSASRPQDRQFILSSKKLLLSDSGFYLCAWTGTGYDEQYFGPGTRLTVT.

The genes are TRBV9 and TRBJ2-7; 14 bases are a match to TRBD2. Trimming cost V 4 bases and J 5 bases; bases outside gene matches: 5. Germline CDR1 SGDLS, CDR2 YYNGEE. This CDR3 is 15 amino acids long. The CDR3 protein is CASSMGLAGADEQYF. The CDR3 bases are TGTGCCAGCAGCATGGGACTAGCGGGGGCAGACGAGCAGTACTTC. Full variable domain (rest looked up from reference TRBV9 and TRBJ2-7): DSGVTQTPKHLITATGQRVTLRCSPRSGDLSVYWYQQSLDQGLQFLIQYYNGEERAKGNILERFSAQQFPDLHSELNLSSLELGDSALYFCASSMGLAGADEQYFGPGTRLTVT.

V usage is TRBV7-9 and J usage is TRBJ2-6, with 8 bases identical to TRBD1. Per the germline V gene, CDR1 is SEHNR and CDR2 is FQNEAQ (reference sequence). The CDR3 contains 18 residues. J was trimmed by 0 bases and V by 3 bases; bases with no gene match: 7. CDR3 sequence: CASSFLPGTGSGANVLTF. The CDR3 bases are TGTGCCAGCAGCTTCCTACCCGGGACAGGCTCTGGGGCCAACGTCCTGACTTTC.

The rearrangement uses TRBV7-9 and TRBJ1-2; D is possibly TRBD1 (5 bases). The V gene lost 6 bases and the J gene lost 1 base, with 24 bases spanning the gap. Looked up from germline, CDR1 is SEHNR and CDR2 is FQNEAQ (reference sequence). This CDR3 has 18 amino acids. CDR3 residues: CASSFSRADLVYNYGYTF. CDR3 sequence (DNA): TGTGCCAGCAGTTTCAGCAGGGCAGACCTCGTTTATAACTATGGCTACACCTTC.